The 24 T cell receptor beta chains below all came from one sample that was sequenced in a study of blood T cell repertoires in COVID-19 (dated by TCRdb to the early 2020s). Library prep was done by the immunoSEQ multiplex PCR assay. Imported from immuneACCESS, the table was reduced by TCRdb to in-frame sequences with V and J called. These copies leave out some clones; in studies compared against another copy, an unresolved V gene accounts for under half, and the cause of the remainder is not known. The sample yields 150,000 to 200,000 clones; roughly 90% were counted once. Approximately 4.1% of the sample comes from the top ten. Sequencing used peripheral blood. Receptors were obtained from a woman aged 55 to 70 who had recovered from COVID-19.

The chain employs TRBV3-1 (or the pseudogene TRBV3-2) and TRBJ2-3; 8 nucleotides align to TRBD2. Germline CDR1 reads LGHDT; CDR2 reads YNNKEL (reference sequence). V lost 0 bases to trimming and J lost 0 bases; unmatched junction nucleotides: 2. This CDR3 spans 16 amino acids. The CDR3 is CASSQEAGGSTDTQYF. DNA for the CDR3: TGTGCCAGCAGCCAAGAGGCGGGGGGAAGCACAGATACGCAGTATTTT.

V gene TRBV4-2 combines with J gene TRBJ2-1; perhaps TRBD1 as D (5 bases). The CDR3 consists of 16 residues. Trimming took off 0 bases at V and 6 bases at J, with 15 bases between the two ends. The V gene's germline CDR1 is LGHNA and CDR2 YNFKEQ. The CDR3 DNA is TGTGCCAGCAGCCAAGAGGGGCTCGGGCCCACCAATGAGCAGTTCTTC. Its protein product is CASSQEGLGPTNEQFF.

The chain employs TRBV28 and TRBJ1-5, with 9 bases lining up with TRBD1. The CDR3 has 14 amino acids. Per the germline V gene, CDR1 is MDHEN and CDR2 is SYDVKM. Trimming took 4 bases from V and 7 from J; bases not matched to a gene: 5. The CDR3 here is CASSWGTGRQPQHF. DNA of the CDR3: TGTGCCAGCAGTTGGGGGACAGGGCGCCAGCCCCAGCATTTT.

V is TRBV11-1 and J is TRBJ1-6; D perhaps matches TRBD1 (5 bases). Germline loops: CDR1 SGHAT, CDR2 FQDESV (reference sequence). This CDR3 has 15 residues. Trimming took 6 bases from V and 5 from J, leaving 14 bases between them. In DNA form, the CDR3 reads TGTGCCAGCAGTCGAACCGGGGGTAATAATTCACCCCTCCACTTT. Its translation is CASSRTGGNNSPLHF.

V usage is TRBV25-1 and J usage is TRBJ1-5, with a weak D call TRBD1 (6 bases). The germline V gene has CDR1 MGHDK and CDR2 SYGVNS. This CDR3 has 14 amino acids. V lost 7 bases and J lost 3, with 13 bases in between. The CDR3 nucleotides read TGTGCCAGCAAGTCCTGGGACACCAATCAGCCCCAGCATTTT. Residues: CASKSWDTNQPQHF.

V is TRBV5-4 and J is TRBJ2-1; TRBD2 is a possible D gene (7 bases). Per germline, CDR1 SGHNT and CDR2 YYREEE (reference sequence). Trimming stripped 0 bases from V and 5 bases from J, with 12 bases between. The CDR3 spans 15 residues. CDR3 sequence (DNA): TGTGCCAGCAGCTTGGGGGCGGGGGCTAACAATGAGCAGTTCTTC. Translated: CASSLGAGANNEQFF.

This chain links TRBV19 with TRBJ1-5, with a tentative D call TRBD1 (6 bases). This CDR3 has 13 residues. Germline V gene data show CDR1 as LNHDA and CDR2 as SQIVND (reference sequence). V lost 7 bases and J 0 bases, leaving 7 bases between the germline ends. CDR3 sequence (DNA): TGTGCCAGTAAGGGGGATAGCAATCAGCCCCAGCATTTT. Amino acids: CASKGDSNQPQHF.

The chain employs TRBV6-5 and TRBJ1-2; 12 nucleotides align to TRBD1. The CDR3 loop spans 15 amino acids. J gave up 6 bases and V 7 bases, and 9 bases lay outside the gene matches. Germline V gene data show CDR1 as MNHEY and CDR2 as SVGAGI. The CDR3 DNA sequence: TGTGCCAGCACCCCCGGGACAGGGGGCGACGATGGCTACACCTTC. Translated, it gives CASTPGTGGDDGYTF.

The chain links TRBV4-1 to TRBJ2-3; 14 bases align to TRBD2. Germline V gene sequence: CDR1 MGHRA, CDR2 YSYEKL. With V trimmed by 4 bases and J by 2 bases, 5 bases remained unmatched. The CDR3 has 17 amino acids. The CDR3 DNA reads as TGCGCCAGCAGCCGACGGACTAGCGGGGGGAACACAGATACGCAGTATTTT. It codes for CASSRRTSGGNTDTQYF.

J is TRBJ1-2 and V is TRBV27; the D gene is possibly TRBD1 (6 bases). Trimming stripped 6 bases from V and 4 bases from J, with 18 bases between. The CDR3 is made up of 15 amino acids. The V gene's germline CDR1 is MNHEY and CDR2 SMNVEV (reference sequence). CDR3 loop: CASSLTGSFVYGYTF. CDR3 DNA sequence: TGTGCCAGCAGCCTCACAGGGAGTTTTGTCTATGGCTACACCTTC.

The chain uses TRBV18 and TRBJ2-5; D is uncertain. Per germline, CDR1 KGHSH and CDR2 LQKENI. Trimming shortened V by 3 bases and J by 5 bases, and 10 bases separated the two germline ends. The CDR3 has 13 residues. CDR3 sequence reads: CASSPQVRETQYF. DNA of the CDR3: TGTGCCAGCTCACCTCAGGTCCGTGAGACCCAGTACTTC.

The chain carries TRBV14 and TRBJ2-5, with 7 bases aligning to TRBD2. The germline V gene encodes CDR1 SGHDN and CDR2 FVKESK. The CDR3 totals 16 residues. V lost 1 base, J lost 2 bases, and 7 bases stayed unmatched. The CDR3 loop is CASSQGEGGVQETQYF. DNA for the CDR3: TGTGCCAGCAGCCAAGGGGAGGGCGGAGTTCAAGAGACCCAGTACTTC.

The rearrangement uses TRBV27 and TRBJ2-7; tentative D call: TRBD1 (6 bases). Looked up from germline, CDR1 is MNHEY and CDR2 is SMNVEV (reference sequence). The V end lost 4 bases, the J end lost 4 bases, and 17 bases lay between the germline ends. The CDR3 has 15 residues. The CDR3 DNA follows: TGTGCCAGCAGTTGGGGGCAGGGCGACGTATACGAGCAGTACTTC. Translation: CASSWGQGDVYEQYF.

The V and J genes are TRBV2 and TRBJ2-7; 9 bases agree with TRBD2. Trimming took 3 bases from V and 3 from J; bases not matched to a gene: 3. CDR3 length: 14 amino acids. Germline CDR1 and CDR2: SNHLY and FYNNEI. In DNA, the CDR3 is TGTGCCAGCAGTGAGCGGGGGGGAAACTACGAGCAGTACTTC. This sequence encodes CASSERGGNYEQYF.

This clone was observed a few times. This CDR3 is CASSQELRGTEAFF. The DNA for the CDR3 is TGCGCCAGCAGCCAAGAACTCAGGGGCACTGAAGCTTTCTTT. The chain links TRBV4-1 to TRBJ1-1, with a weak D call TRBD1 (6 bases). Trimming stripped 0 bases from V and 4 bases from J, with 9 bases between. Germline loops: CDR1 MGHRA, CDR2 YSYEKL. This CDR3 contains 14 residues.

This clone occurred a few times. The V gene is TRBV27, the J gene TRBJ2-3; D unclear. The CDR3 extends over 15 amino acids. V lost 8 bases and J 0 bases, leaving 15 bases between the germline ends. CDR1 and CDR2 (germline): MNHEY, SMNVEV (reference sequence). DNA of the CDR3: TGTGCCAGCGGATTTAAGTGGAGTAGCACAGATACGCAGTATTTT. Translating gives CASGFKWSSTDTQYF.

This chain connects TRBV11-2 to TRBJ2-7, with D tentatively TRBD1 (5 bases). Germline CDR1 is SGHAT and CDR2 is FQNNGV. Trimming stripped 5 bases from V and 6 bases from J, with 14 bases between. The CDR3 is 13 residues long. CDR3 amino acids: CASSQGPLLEQYF. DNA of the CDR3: TGTGCCAGCAGCCAGGGTCCTTTGCTCGAGCAGTACTTC.

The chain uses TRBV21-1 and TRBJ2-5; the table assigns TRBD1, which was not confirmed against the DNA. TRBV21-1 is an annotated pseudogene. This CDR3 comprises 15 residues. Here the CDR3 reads CASSKDDRLTETQYF. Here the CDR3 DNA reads TGTGCCAGCAGCAAAGATGACAGGCTAACGGAGACCCAGTACTTC.

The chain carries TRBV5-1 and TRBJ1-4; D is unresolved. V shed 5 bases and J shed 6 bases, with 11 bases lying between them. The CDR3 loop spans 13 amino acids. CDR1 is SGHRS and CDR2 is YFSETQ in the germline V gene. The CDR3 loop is CASRSAQDEKLFF. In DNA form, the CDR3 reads TGCGCCAGCAGATCAGCCCAGGATGAAAAACTGTTTTTT.

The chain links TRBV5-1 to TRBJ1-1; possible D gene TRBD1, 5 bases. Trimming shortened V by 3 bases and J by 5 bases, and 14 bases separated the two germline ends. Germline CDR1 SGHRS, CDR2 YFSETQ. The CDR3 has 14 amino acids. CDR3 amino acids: CASSSGSVGTEAFF. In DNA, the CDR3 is TGCGCCAGCAGCTCAGGGTCGGTTGGGACTGAAGCTTTCTTT.

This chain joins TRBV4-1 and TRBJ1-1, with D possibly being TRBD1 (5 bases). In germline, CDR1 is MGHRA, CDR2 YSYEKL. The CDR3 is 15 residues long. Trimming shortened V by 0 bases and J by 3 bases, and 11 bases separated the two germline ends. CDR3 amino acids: CASSQDSQGYTEAFF. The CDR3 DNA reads TGCGCCAGCAGCCAAGACTCCCAGGGCTACACTGAAGCTTTCTTT.

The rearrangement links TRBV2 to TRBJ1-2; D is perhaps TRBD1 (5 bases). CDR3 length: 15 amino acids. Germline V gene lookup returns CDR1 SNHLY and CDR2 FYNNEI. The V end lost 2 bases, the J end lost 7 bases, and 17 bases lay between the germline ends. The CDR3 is CASSESPTAPSGYTF. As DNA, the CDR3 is TGTGCCAGCAGTGAAAGTCCGACAGCTCCAAGTGGCTACACCTTC.

The CDR3, as DNA: TGCAGCGTTGAAGGACGCTCGACTAGCCTATGGACAGATACGCAGTATTTT. Protein: CSVEGRSTSLWTDTQYF. This rearrangement joins TRBV29-1 to TRBJ2-3; 7 nucleotides align to TRBD2. CDR1 and CDR2 (germline): SQVTM, ANQGSEA. V lost 1 base to trimming and J lost 3 bases; unmatched junction nucleotides: 13. This CDR3 contains 17 residues.

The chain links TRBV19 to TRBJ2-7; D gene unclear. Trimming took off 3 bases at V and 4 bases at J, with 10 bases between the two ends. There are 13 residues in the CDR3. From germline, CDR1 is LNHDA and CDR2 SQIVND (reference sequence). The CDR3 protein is CASSIGPRYEQYF. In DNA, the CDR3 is TGTGCCAGTAGTATTGGGCCGCGATACGAGCAGTACTTC.